The T cell receptor beta chain under discussion was sequenced for a study of identical twins. This clonotype was detected ten times or more. Its specificity is unknown. The germline V and J ends were trimmed by 0 bases and 1 base, with 9 bases remaining between them. The CDR3 is 15 residues long. The germline V gene has CDR1 ENHRY and CDR2 SYGVKD. TCRdb used MiXCR to reprocess the 5' RACE reads, holding one entry per CDR3 protein. The sample shows around 650,000 distinct CDR3 sequences, under 8.5% of them seen only once. General study points: Abundant beta clonotypes from cord blood bore fewer insertions; memory repertoires lacked this pattern.

These same data were also listed under a study on yellow fever vaccine responses in identical twins.

The source of this sequence is a woman in her late teens or twenties in good health. The rearrangement uses TRBV10-3 and TRBJ1-1; D unclear. The specimen sequenced was PBMCs. CDR3 region: CAISESGGRNTEAFF. The CDR3 bases are TGTGCCATCAGTGAGTCAGGAGGGCGGAACACTGAAGCTTTCTTT.